The 26 T cell receptor beta chains below were found in one sample sequenced in a study of T cell responses to AZD1222 COVID-19 vaccine. Data came from immunoSEQ multiplex PCR; TCRdb stores just in-frame clones and leaves some out. Here the sample spans around 200,000 clones, just over 90% being singletons. The sequences come from peripheral blood, collected on day 0 of AZD1222 vaccination. The origin of the receptors is an adult in good health.

The chain uses TRBV11-1 and TRBJ2-1; D unclear. Trimming stripped 5 bases from V and 4 bases from J, with 6 bases between. CDR3 length equals 12 residues. Germline lookup yields CDR1 SGHAT and CDR2 FQDESV (reference sequence). The CDR3 loop reads CASSLKYNEQFF. The CDR3 DNA follows: TGTGCCAGCAGCCTAAAATACAATGAGCAGTTCTTC. Based on the CDR3 plus reference TRBV11-1 and TRBJ2-1, the full variable domain is EAEVAQSPRYKITEKSQAVAFWCDPISGHATLYWYRQILGQGPELLVQFQDESVVDDSQLPKDRFSAERLKGVDSTLKIQPAELGDSAMYLCASSLKYNEQFFGPGTRLTVL.

V is TRBV5-1 and J is TRBJ2-3, with 14 bases fitting TRBD2. Germline V gene data show CDR1 as SGHRS and CDR2 as YFSETQ. This CDR3 contains 15 residues. V lost 7 bases and J lost 4; bases outside the gene matches: 5. CDR3 in DNA: TGCGCCAGCTGGGGACTAGCGGGAGAGGCAGATACGCAGTATTTT. This codes for CASWGLAGEADTQYF.

The V call is TRBV21-1, the J call TRBJ1-3; the table's D call of TRBD1 was not tested on the DNA. TRBV21-1 is listed as a pseudogene. This CDR3 has 18 residues. The CDR3 sequence is CASSKQGRGQPSGNTIYF. CDR3 sequence (DNA): TGTGCCAGCAGCAAACAGGGAAGGGGACAACCCTCTGGAAACACCATATATTTT.

Concerning this clone: At the DNA level, this CDR3 is encoded by other sequences in the same sample as well. V and J are TRBV11-2 and TRBJ2-7, with a weak D call TRBD1 (6 bases). Germline assignment: CDR1 SGHAT and CDR2 FQNNGV. The CDR3 is 13 residues long. V was shortened by 5 bases and J by 4 bases, with 12 bases between the two germline ends. The CDR3 DNA follows: TGTGCCAGCAGCCTAGGACAGCTATACGAGCAGTACTTC. Its translation: CASSLGQLYEQYF.

For this clone: Other nucleotide sequences from this sample produce the same CDR3. The rearrangement uses TRBV27 and TRBJ1-1, with D maybe TRBD1 (6 bases). Trimming pared 8 bases from V and 8 bases from J, leaving 12 bases between. The V gene's germline CDR1 is MNHEY and CDR2 SMNVEV (reference sequence). The CDR3 consists of 11 residues. CDR3 DNA sequence: TGTGCCAGCTCGTCCGGGACAGAAGCTTTCTTT. Protein product: CASSSGTEAFF.

The chain joins TRBV19 to TRBJ1-1; maybe TRBD1 (5 bases). V gave up 8 bases and J gave up 1 base, with 20 bases separating them. There are 16 residues in the CDR3. CDR1 is LNHDA and CDR2 is SQIVND in the germline V gene (reference sequence). In DNA form, the CDR3 reads TGTGCCAGTGACCCGGGCTTTCGGGGCTCGAACACTGAAGCTTTCTTT. As protein: CASDPGFRGSNTEAFF.

The chain has TRBV18 and TRBJ1-3, with 7 bases lining up with TRBD1. CDR1 and CDR2 (germline): KGHSH, LQKENI. V shed 5 bases and J 0 bases; nucleotides not matched to a gene: 7. The CDR3 spans 16 residues. The CDR3 coding sequence is TGTGCCAGCTCATCGAGACAGGGACGCTCTGGAAACACCATATATTTT. It codes for CASSSRQGRSGNTIYF.

The chain recombines TRBV7-9 with TRBJ1-1, with 12 bases matching TRBD1. Trimming cost V 4 bases and J 1 base; bases outside gene matches: 7. There are 17 residues in the CDR3. The germline gives CDR1 SEHNR, CDR2 FQNEAQ (reference sequence). In DNA form, the CDR3 reads TGTGCCAGCAGCTATGGGGGGACAGGGGGCAAGAACACTGAAGCTTTCTTT. Amino acid sequence: CASSYGGTGGKNTEAFF. The complete variable domain, with remaining parts taken from reference TRBV7-9 and TRBJ1-1, reads DTGVSQNPRHKITKRGQNVTFRCDPISEHNRLYWYRQTLGQGPEFLTYFQNEAQLEKSRLLSDRFSAERPKGSFSTLEIQRTEQGDSAMYLCASSYGGTGGKNTEAFFGQGTRLTVV.

V is TRBV14 and J is TRBJ2-7; the D gene is possibly TRBD1 (6 bases). In germline, CDR1 is SGHDN, CDR2 FVKESK. The V gene lost 1 base and the J gene lost 4 bases, with 14 bases spanning the gap. This CDR3 spans 15 amino acids. The CDR3 here is CASSQGRGLLYEQYF. CDR3 sequence (DNA): TGTGCCAGCAGCCAAGGCAGGGGCCTCCTTTACGAGCAGTACTTC.

V usage is TRBV5-1 and J usage is TRBJ1-1; possible D gene TRBD1, 5 bases. Germline V CDR1 and CDR2: SGHRS, YFSETQ. The V end was cut by 4 bases, the J end by 0 bases, with 10 bases between. This CDR3 is 14 amino acids long. For the CDR3, the DNA is TGCGCCAGCAGCGAAGGGACGGTGAACACTGAAGCTTTCTTT. Its protein is CASSEGTVNTEAFF.

Only one count was recorded for this clone. The chain is built from TRBV30 and TRBJ1-2; D gene uncertain. Trimming left V 2 bases short and J 2 bases short, with 6 bases between. Germline CDR1 is GTSNPN and CDR2 is SVGIG (reference sequence). The CDR3 length is 12 residues. CDR3 in amino acids: CAWSIQNYGYTF. CDR3 nucleotides: TGTGCCTGGAGTATACAGAACTATGGCTACACCTTC. The full variable domain, rest sourced from reference TRBV30 and TRBJ1-2, is SQTIHQWPATLVQPVGSPLSLECTVEGTSNPNLYWYRQAAGRGLQLLFYSVGIGQISSEVPQNLSASRPQDRQFILSSKKLLLSDSGFYLCAWSIQNYGYTFGSGTRLTVV.

The rearrangement joins TRBV6-2 or TRBV6-3 to TRBJ1-2; D remains unclear. Trimming pared 5 bases from V and 7 bases from J, leaving 14 bases between. The CDR3 is made up of 13 amino acids. Per the germline V gene, CDR1 is MNHEY and CDR2 is SVGEGT. DNA of the CDR3: TGTGCCAGCAGTGACGACCTGTCGGCTGGCTACACCTTC. The encoded protein is CASSDDLSAGYTF.

This clone appeared a few times. V usage is TRBV6-5 and J usage is TRBJ1-3; weak D call: TRBD1 (5 bases). Germline assignment: CDR1 MNHEY and CDR2 SVGAGI. This CDR3 is 10 amino acids long. CDR3 amino acids: CASKGDTIYF. The CDR3 bases are TGTGCAAGTAAAGGGGACACCATATATTTT.

This chain links TRBV6-2 or TRBV6-3 with TRBJ1-1, with D possibly being TRBD1 (6 bases). Germline assignment: CDR1 MNHEY and CDR2 SVGEGT. V lost 2 bases and J 5 bases, leaving 15 bases between the germline ends. The CDR3 totals 15 residues. The CDR3 protein is CASSYRKTGRTEAFF. As DNA, the CDR3 is TGTGCCAGCAGTTACCGGAAAACAGGGCGGACTGAAGCTTTCTTT.

The rearrangement joins TRBV2 to TRBJ1-5; 7 bases agree with TRBD1. Per the germline V gene, CDR1 is SNHLY and CDR2 is FYNNEI. V was pared by 6 bases and J by 5 bases, with 7 bases of the junction left unmatched. The CDR3 has 14 residues. In DNA, the CDR3 is TGTGCCAGCAGCCACGACAGGGCAGATCAGCCCCAGCATTTT. As protein: CASSHDRADQPQHF.

The genes are TRBV6-5 and TRBJ1-2, with D tentatively TRBD1 (5 bases). Between the trimmed V and J ends, which lost 6 bases and 4 bases, there was a span of 15 bases. The germline gives CDR1 MNHEY, CDR2 SVGAGI. The CDR3 covers 14 residues. The CDR3 sequence: CASSRVQEVYGYTF. The CDR3 nucleotides read TGTGCCAGCAGCAGGGTTCAGGAGGTCTATGGCTACACCTTC.

Worth noting for this clone: The sample has other DNA sequences that encode this CDR3 too. The rearrangement links TRBV7-9 to TRBJ1-1; D is undetermined. CDR1 and CDR2 from the germline V gene are SEHNR and FQNEAQ (reference sequence). V was pared by 6 bases and J by 1 base, with 9 bases between. The CDR3 has 13 amino acids. DNA for the CDR3: TGTGCCAGCAGTCTGACCGGGAACACTGAAGCTTTCTTT. It codes for CASSLTGNTEAFF.

The rearrangement uses TRBV5-1 and TRBJ2-3; D is possibly TRBD2 (6 bases). Deletions cut 7 bases from V and 5 bases from J, with 20 bases between. CDR1 and CDR2 (germline): SGHRS, YFSETQ. The CDR3 runs to 15 residues. The CDR3 DNA is TGCGCCAGCTCCGGGTCAACTTCCGGGGGAGATACGCAGTATTTT. Its protein product is CASSGSTSGGDTQYF.

This clone was seen a few times. V and J are TRBV2 and TRBJ1-1; D gene ambiguous. The CDR3 has 14 residues. The germline V gene encodes CDR1 SNHLY and CDR2 FYNNEI. V was clipped by 8 bases and J by 1 base, with 14 bases between them. Here the CDR3 DNA reads TGTGCCAGCCATAAATCCGGGTCGAACACTGAAGCTTTCTTT. Protein sequence: CASHKSGSNTEAFF.

The chain uses TRBV29-1 and TRBJ2-1; 11 bases map to TRBD2. V dropped 7 bases and J dropped 9; count of bases not matched to a gene: 8. The CDR3 is made up of 13 amino acids. Germline lookup yields CDR1 SQVTM and CDR2 ANQGSEA. CDR3 in amino acids: CSAEGTSGGEQFF. The CDR3 nucleotides read TGCAGCGCGGAAGGGACTAGCGGAGGTGAGCAGTTCTTC.

The V and J genes are TRBV5-1 and TRBJ1-5; 7 bases agree with TRBD1. V was pared by 0 bases and J by 9 bases, with 12 bases of the junction left unmatched. The CDR3 loop spans 16 amino acids. Per germline, CDR1 SGHRS and CDR2 YFSETQ. The CDR3 here is CASSLGQGGLGSPQHF. CDR3 DNA: TGCGCCAGCAGCTTGGGACAGGGCGGCCTCGGGTCGCCCCAGCATTTT.

V gene TRBV5-4 combines with J gene TRBJ2-1, with unresolved D. Germline loops: CDR1 SGHNT, CDR2 YYREEE (reference sequence). CDR3 length: 16 residues. Trimming removed 0 bases at V and 2 bases at J, with 12 bases between. The DNA for the CDR3 is TGTGCCAGCAGCTTGGAACCCAGTAGGGCCTACAATGAGCAGTTCTTC. Amino acid sequence: CASSLEPSRAYNEQFF.

This chain connects TRBV21-1 to TRBJ2-1; TRBD2 was called by the table and not checked on the DNA. TRBV21-1 is marked as a pseudogene. This CDR3 contains 15 residues. The CDR3 region is CASKTGTSGVNEQFF. CDR3 in DNA: TGTGCCAGCAAAACCGGGACTAGCGGGGTAAATGAGCAGTTCTTC.

The CDR3 spells CASSPGLASSSYNEQFF. The CDR3 DNA follows: TGCGCCAGCAGCCCCGGACTAGCCTCGAGCTCCTACAATGAGCAGTTCTTC. The rearrangement links TRBV5-1 to TRBJ2-1, with 8 bases fitting TRBD2. With 4 bases clipped from V and 0 bases from J, the junction kept 9 bases outside the gene matches. Germline CDR1 and CDR2: SGHRS and YFSETQ. The CDR3 runs 17 residues.

Points on this clone: This CDR3 is also generated by other DNA sequences in the sample. CDR3 residues: CASSLGGEKLFF. The DNA of the CDR3 is TGTGCCAGCAGCTTGGGGGGAGAAAAACTGTTTTTT. The chain joins TRBV7-9 to TRBJ1-4, with D tentatively TRBD1 (5 bases). The V gene's germline CDR1 is SEHNR and CDR2 FQNEAQ (reference sequence). The CDR3 is 12 amino acids. With 3 bases removed from V and 8 bases from J, the gap between germline ends came to 7 bases.

This clone was seen once. J is TRBJ2-7 and V is TRBV6-2 or TRBV6-3; D unresolved. With 0 bases removed from V and 2 bases from J, the gap between germline ends came to 5 bases. The CDR3 contains 13 residues. CDR1 MNHEY and CDR2 SVGEGT come from the germline V gene. In DNA, the CDR3 is TGTGCCAGCAGTTACTCCCAAACCTACGAGCAGTACTTC. Its protein product is CASSYSQTYEQYF.